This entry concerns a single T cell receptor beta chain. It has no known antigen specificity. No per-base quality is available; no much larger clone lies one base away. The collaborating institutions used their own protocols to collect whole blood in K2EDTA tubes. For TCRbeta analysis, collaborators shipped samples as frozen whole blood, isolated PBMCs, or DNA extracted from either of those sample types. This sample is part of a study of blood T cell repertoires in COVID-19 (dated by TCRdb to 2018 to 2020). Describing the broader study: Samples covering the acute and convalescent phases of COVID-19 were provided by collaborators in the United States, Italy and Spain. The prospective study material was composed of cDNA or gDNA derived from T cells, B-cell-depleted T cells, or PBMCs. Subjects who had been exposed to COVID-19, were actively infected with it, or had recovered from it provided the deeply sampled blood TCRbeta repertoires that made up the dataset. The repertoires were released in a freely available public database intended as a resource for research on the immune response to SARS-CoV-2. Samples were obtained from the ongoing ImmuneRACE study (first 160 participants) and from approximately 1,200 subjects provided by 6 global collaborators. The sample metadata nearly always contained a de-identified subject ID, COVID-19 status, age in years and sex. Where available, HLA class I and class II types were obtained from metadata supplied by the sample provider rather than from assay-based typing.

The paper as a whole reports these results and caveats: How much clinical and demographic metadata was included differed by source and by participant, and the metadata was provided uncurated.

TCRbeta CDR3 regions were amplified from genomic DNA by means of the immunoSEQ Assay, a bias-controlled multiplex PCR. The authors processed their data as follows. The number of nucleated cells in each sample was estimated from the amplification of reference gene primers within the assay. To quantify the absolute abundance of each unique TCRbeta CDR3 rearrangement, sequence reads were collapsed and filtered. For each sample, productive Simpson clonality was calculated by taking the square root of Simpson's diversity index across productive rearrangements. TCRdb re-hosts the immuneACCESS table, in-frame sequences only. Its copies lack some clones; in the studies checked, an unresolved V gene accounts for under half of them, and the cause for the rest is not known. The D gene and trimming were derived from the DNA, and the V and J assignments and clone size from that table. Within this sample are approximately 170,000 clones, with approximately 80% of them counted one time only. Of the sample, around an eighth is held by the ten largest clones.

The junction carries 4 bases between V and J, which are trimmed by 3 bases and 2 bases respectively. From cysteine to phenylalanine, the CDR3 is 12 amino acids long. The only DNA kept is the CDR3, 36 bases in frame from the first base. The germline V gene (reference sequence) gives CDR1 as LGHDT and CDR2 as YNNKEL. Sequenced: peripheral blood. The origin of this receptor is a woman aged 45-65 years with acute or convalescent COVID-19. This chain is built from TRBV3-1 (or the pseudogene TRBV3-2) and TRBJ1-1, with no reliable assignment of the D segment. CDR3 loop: CASSQANTEAFF. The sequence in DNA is TGTGCCAGCAGCCAGGCTAACACTGAAGCTTTCTTT.